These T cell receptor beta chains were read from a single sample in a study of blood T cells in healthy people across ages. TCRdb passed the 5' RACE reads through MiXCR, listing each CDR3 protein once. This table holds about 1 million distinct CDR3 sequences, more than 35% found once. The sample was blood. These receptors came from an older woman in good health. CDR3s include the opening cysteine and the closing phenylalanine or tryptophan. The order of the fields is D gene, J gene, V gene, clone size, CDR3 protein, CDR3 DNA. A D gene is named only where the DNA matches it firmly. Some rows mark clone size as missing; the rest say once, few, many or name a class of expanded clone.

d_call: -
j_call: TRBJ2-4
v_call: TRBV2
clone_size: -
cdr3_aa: CASSEASWQVAKNIQYF
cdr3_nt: TGTGCCAGCAGTGAAGCTAGTTGGCAAGTCGCCAAAAACATTCAGTACTTC

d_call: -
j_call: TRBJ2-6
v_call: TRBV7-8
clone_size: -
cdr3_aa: CASARGGANVLTF
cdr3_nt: TGTGCCAGCGCCCGGGGTGGGGCCAACGTCCTGACTTTC

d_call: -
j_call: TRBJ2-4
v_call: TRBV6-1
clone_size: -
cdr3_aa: CASVDLAKNIQYF
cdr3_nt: TGTGCCAGCGTTGATTTAGCCAAAAACATTCAGTACTTC

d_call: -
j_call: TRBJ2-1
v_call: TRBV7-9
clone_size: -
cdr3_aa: CASSRAWEQFF
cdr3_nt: TGTGCCAGCAGCCGAGCCTGGGAGCAGTTCTTC

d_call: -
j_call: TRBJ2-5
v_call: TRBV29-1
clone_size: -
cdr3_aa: CSGEDPVVNEQYF
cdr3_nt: TGCAGCGGTGAAGATCCCGTTGTAAATGAGCAGTACTTC

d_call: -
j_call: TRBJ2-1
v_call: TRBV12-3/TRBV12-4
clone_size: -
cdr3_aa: CASSLVTSSNEQFF
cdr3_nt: TGTGCCAGCAGTTTAGTCACTAGCAGCAATGAGCAGTTCTTC

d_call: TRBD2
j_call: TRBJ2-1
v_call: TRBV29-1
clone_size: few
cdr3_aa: CSVEDGGSGGQVDEQFF
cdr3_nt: TGCAGCGTTGAAGATGGGGGTTCGGGGGGGCAGGTTGATGAGCAGTTCTTC

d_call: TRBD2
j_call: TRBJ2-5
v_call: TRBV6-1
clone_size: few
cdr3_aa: CASIIGPGRGETQYF
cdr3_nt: TGTGCCAGCATAATAGGGCCGGGGAGGGGAGAGACCCAGTACTTC

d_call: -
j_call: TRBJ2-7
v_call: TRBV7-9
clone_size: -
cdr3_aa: CASSHRDQHYEQYF
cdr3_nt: TGTGCCAGCAGCCACCGGGACCAACACTACGAGCAGTACTTC

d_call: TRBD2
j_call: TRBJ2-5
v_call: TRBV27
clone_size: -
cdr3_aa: CASSLSKGASGRNEQYF
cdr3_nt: TGTGCCAGCAGTTTATCGAAAGGGGCTAGCGGGAGAAATGAGCAGTACTTC

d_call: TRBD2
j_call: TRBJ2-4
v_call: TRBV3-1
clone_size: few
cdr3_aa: CASSPTLAGAGEQYF
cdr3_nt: TGTGCCAGCAGCCCAACCCTAGCGGGAGCAGGGGAGCAGTACTTC

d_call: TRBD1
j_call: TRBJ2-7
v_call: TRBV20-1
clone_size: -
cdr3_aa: CSARIGTGVSYEQYF
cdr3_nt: TGCAGTGCTAGAATCGGGACAGGGGTTTCCTACGAGCAGTACTTC

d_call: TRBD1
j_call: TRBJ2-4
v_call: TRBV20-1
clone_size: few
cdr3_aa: CSAAGGRLATPKNIQYF
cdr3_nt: TGCAGTGCCGCAGGGGGCCGGCTAGCGACTCCCAAAAACATTCAGTACTTC

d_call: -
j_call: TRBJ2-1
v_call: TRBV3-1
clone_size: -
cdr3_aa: CASSQTHRGPNEQFF
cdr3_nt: TGTGCCAGCAGCCAAACCCACAGAGGGCCCAATGAGCAGTTCTTC

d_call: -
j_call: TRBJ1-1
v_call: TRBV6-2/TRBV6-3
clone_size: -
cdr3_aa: CASTRVTNTEAFF
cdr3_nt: TGTGCCAGCACGAGGGTGACGAACACTGAAGCTTTCTTT

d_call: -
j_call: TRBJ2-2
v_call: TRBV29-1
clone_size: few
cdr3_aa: CSVGSSTGELFF
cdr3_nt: TGCAGCGTTGGGTCTTCCACCGGGGAGCTGTTTTTT

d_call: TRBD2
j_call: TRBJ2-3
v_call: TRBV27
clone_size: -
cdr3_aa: CASSPPGLAGGRPPVSTDTQYF
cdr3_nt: TGTGCCAGCAGTCCGCCGGGACTAGCGGGAGGGCGACCTCCCGTTAGCACAGATACGCAGTATTTT

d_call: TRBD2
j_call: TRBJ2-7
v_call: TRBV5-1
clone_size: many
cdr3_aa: CASSPSGRGYEQYF
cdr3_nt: TGCGCCAGCAGCCCAAGCGGGAGGGGGTACGAGCAGTACTTC

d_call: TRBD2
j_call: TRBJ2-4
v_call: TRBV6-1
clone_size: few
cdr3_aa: CASSSLRTSEEREQYF
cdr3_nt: TGTGCCAGCAGCTCACTGCGGACTAGCGAGGAGAGGGAACAGTACTTC

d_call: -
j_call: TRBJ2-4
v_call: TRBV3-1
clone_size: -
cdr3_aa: CASSQVDKNIQYF
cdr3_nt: TGTGCCAGCAGCCAAGTTGACAAAAACATTCAGTACTTC

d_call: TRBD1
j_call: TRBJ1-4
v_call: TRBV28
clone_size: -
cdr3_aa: CASSSPQGAGGFGKLFF
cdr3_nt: TGTGCCAGCAGTTCACCCCAGGGGGCGGGAGGATTTGGGAAACTGTTTTTT

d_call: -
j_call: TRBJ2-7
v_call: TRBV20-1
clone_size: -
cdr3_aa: CSARDRNVGYEQYF
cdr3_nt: TGCAGTGCTAGAGACCGGAACGTGGGCTACGAGCAGTACTTC

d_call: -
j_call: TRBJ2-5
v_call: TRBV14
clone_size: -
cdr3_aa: CASSQDLGPTETQYF
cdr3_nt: TGTGCCAGCAGCCAAGACCTTGGCCCTACAGAGACCCAGTACTTC

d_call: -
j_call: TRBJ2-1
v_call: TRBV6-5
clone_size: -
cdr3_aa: CASSYSVGSSYNEQFF
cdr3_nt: TGTGCCAGCAGTTACTCGGTAGGGAGCTCCTACAATGAGCAGTTCTTC

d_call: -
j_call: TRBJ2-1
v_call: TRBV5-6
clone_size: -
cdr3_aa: CASSPMGGMAEQFF
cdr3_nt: TGTGCCAGCAGCCCGATGGGGGGCATGGCTGAGCAGTTCTTC

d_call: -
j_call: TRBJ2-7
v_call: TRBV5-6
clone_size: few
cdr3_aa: CASSGDWREQYF
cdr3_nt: TGTGCCAGCAGCGGGGACTGGAGAGAGCAGTACTTC

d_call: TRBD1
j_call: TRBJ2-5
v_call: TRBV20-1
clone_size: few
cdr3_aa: CSALRGLKKETQYF
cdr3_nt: TGCAGTGCCCTAAGGGGGCTGAAGAAAGAGACCCAGTACTTC

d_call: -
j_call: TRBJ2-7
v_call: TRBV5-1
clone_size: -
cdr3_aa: CASSLGDRGRGNEQYF
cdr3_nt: TGCGCCAGCAGCTTGGGTGACCGCGGCCGGGGGAATGAGCAGTACTTC

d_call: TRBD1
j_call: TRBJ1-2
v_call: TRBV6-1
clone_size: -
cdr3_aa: CASSEQGAFDGYTF
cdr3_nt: TGTGCCAGCAGTGAACAGGGGGCCTTTGATGGCTACACCTTC

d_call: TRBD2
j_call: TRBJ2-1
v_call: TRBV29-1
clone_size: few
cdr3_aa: CSVGRETYNEQFF
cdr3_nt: TGCAGCGTTGGGCGGGAGACCTACAATGAGCAGTTCTTC

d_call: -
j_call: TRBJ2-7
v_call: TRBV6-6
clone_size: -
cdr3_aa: CASSYHRLSSYEQYF
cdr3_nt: TGTGCCAGCAGTTATCACAGACTAAGCTCCTACGAGCAGTACTTC

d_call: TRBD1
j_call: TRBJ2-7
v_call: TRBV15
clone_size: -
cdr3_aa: CATSRSDREDCEQYF
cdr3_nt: TGTGCCACCAGCAGATCCGACAGGGAAGACTGCGAGCAGTACTTC

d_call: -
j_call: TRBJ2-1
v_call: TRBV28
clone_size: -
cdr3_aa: CASSGQGAGLAGFLEQFF
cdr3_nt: TGTGCCAGCAGTGGACAGGGGGCTGGACTAGCGGGATTTCTTGAGCAGTTCTTC

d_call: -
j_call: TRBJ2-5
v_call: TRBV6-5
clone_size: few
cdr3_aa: CASSGQAGGETQYF
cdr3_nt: TGTGCCAGCAGCGGACAGGCTGGGGGGGAGACCCAGTACTTC

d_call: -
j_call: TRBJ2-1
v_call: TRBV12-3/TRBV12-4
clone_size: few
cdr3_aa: CASSRPEDYNEQFF
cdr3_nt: TGTGCCAGCAGTAGGCCCGAGGACTACAATGAGCAGTTCTTC

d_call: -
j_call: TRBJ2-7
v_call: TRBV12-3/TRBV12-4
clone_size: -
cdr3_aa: CASSLVETYEQYF
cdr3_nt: TGTGCCAGCAGTTTAGTGGAGACCTACGAGCAGTACTTC

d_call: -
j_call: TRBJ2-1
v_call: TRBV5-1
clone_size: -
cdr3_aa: CASSRLHESSSYNEQFF
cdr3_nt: TGCGCCAGCAGCAGATTACACGAATCGAGCTCCTACAATGAGCAGTTCTTC

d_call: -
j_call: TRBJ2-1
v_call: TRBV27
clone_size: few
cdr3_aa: CASSLTENNEQFF
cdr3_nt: TGTGCCAGCAGTTTGACGGAAAACAATGAGCAGTTCTTC

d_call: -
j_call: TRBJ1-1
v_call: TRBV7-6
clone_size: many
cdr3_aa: CASSRVMNTEAFF
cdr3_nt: TGTGCCAGCAGCAGGGTTATGAACACTGAAGCTTTCTTT

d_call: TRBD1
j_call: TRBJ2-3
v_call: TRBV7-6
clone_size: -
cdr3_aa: CASSPKWQGASDTQYF
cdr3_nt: TGTGCCAGCAGCCCCAAATGGCAGGGGGCTTCAGATACGCAGTATTTT

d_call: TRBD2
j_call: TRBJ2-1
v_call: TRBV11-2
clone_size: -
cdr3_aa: CASSREVTYNEQFF
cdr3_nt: TGTGCCAGCAGCCGGGAGGTGACCTACAATGAGCAGTTCTTC

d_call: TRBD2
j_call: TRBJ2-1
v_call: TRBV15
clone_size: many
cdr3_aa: CATSSVSGSKYNEQFF
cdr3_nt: TGTGCCACCAGCAGCGTTAGCGGGAGTAAGTACAATGAGCAGTTCTTC

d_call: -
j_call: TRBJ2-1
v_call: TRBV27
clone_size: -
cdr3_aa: CASSLISSLPYNEQFF
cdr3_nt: TGTGCCAGCAGTCTTATCTCCAGCCTACCCTACAATGAGCAGTTCTTC

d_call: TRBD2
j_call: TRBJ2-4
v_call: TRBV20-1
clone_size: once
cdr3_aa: CSASGLTSGGYKNIQYF
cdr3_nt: TGCAGTGCTAGTGGGTTGACTAGCGGGGGTTACAAAAACATTCAGTACTTC

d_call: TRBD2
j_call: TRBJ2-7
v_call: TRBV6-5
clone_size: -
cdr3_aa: CASSYPLVPSGRSLLYEQYF
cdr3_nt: TGTGCCAGCAGTTACCCATTGGTCCCTAGCGGGAGGTCACTTCTCTACGAGCAGTACTTC

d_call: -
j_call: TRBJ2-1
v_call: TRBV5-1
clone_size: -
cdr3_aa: CASSPELVGNEQFF
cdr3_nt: TGCGCCAGCAGCCCGGAACTAGTGGGGAATGAGCAGTTCTTC

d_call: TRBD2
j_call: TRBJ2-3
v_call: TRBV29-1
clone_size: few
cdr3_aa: CSVASGSGDTQYF
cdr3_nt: TGCAGCGTTGCCAGCGGGAGTGGAGATACGCAGTATTTT

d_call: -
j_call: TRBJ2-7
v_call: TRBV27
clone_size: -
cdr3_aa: CASSPRFGIGADEQYF
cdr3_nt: TGTGCCAGCAGTCCCCGTTTTGGTATAGGGGCGGACGAGCAGTACTTC

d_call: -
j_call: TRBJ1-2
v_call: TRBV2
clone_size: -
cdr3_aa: CASSDVGDSNYGYTF
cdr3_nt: TGTGCCAGCAGTGATGTGGGAGACAGTAACTATGGCTACACCTTC